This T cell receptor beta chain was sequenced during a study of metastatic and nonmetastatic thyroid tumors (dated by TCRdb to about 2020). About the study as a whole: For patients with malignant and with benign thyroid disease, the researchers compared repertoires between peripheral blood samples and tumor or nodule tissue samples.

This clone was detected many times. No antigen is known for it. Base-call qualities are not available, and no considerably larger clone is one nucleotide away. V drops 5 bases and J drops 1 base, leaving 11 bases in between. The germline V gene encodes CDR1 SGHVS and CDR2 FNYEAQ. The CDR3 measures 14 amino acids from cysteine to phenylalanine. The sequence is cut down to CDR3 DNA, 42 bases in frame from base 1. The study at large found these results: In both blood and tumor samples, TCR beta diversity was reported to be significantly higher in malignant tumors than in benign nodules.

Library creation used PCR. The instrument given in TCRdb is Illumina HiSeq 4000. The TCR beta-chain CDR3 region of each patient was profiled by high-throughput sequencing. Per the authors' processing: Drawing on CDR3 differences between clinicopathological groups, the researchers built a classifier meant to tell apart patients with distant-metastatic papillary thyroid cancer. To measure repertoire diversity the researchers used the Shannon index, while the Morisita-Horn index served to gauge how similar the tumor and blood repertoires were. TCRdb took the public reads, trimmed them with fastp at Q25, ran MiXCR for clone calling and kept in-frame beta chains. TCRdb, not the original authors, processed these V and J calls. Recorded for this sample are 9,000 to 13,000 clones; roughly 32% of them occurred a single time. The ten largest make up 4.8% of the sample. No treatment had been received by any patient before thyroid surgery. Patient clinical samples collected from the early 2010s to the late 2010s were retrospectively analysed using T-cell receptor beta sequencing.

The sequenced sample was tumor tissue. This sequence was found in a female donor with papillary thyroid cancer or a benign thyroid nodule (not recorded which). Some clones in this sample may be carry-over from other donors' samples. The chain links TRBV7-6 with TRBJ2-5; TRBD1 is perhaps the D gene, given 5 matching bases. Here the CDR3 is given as CASSPGKIQETQYF. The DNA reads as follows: TGTGCCAGCAGCCCAGGGAAAATCCAAGAGACCCAGTACTTC.